A single sample gave rise to the 30 T cell receptor beta chains below, sequenced in a study of human T cells and chemical hapten exposure (dated by TCRdb to about 2021). The sample's time point, from its label and the paper: pre-sensitization, week 0. The treatment or condition tag for this specimen amounts to: therapeutic diphenylcyclopropenone sensitization with weekly scalp DPC. Total RNA was isolated from unfractionated whole blood collected in Tempus Blood RNA tubes. Library preparation employed RACE. The reads were generated on a NextSeq 500. TCRdb redid the processing of the public reads, applying fastp at Q25 and MiXCR, and retained in-frame beta chains. Each entry merges the rows of one CDR3 protein and shows their most common DNA and genes. This sample has tens of thousands of distinct CDR3 sequences in its table, and around 10% of those were observed once. About 28% of the sample belongs to the ten largest clones.

Sequenced material: whole blood, taken in connection with sensitization to the hapten diphenylcyclopropenone (DPC). These receptors all stem from a man over 45 with alopecia areata. Some clones in this sample may be carry-over from other donors' samples.

This clonotype came up many times. The chain has TRBV5-1 and TRBJ2-3; tentative D call: TRBD2 (6 bases). Trimming took 1 base from V and 4 from J, leaving 13 bases between them. Looked up from germline, CDR1 is SGHRS and CDR2 is YFSETQ. The CDR3 is 15 residues long. This CDR3 is CASSLWRGVSDTQYF. CDR3 in DNA: TGCGCCAGCAGCTTGTGGCGGGGAGTGTCAGATACGCAGTATTTT.

V usage is TRBV6-1 and J usage is TRBJ2-1; no firm D call. Germline CDR1 reads MNHNS; CDR2 reads SASEGT. V lost 0 bases and J lost 0, with 12 bases in between. The CDR3 length is 17 residues. CDR3 bases: TGTGCCAGCAGTGAAGCCCCCGGAGCTGGCTCCTACAATGAGCAGTTCTTC. Translated: CASSEAPGAGSYNEQFF.

V and J are TRBV15 and TRBJ1-4; a possible D gene is TRBD1 (5 bases). Per germline, CDR1 LNHNV and CDR2 YYDKDF (reference sequence). V lost 7 bases and J lost 3, with 15 bases in between. CDR3 length equals 15 residues. The CDR3: CATTSSGDPNEKLFF. CDR3 sequence (DNA): TGTGCCACCACCTCGTCGGGGGACCCTAATGAAAAACTGTTTTTT.

This clonotype was seen many times. The J gene is TRBJ1-2, the V gene TRBV29-1, with D maybe TRBD1 (6 bases). CDR1 is SQVTM and CDR2 is ANQGSEA in the germline V gene. The CDR3 is 12 residues long. The germline V and J ends were trimmed by 6 bases and 7 bases, with 15 bases remaining between them. CDR3 in DNA: TGCAGCGTCGGTACAGGGAATAGTGGCTACACCTTC. Residues: CSVGTGNSGYTF.

This clonotype was detected many times. V usage is TRBV28 and J usage is TRBJ1-6; D not certain. Deletions cut 6 bases from V and 10 bases from J, with 7 bases between. The CDR3 totals 11 residues. Germline V lookup: CDR1 MDHEN, CDR2 SYDVKM. The CDR3 reads CASSIASPLHF. The CDR3 DNA reads as TGTGCCAGCAGCATTGCCTCACCCCTCCACTTT.

This clonotype was counted ten times or more. This rearrangement joins TRBV7-2 to TRBJ2-2; possible D gene TRBD1, 7 bases. Trimming shortened V by 4 bases and J by 7 bases, and 13 bases separated the two germline ends. CDR1 and CDR2 (germline): SGHTA, FQGNSA. This CDR3 is built from 14 residues. CDR3 DNA sequence: TGTGCCAGCAGCTCTCAGGGGGAGGTCGGGGAGCTGTTTTTT. Protein: CASSSQGEVGELFF.

This clonotype was seen at least ten times. CDR3 sequence: CATRGYSYEQYF. DNA for the CDR3: TGTGCCACGAGGGGTTACTCCTACGAGCAGTACTTC. The chain carries TRBV28 and TRBJ2-7, with D perhaps matching TRBD1 or TRBD2 (5 bases each). Germline loops: CDR1 MDHEN, CDR2 SYDVKM. Trimming removed 10 bases at V and 0 bases at J, with 10 bases between. The CDR3 extends over 12 amino acids. Drawing the rest from reference TRBV28 and TRBJ2-7, the complete variable domain is DVKVTQSSRYLVKRTGEKVFLECVQDMDHENMFWYRQDPGLGLRLIYFSYDVKMKEKGDIPEGYSVSREKKERFSLILESASTNQTSMYLCATRGYSYEQYFGPGTRLTVT.

This clonotype was detected many times. The V and J genes are TRBV10-3 and TRBJ2-7, with 7 bases matching TRBD2. In germline, CDR1 is ENHRY, CDR2 SYGVKD. This CDR3 spans 14 amino acids. The V segment lost 5 bases and the J segment 0 bases; nucleotides outside the gene matches: 4. The CDR3 reads CAISSGLYSYEQYF. As DNA, the CDR3 is TGTGCCATCAGTTCGGGACTATACTCCTACGAGCAGTACTTC.

This clonotype was recorded at least ten times. This chain connects TRBV12-3 or TRBV12-4 to TRBJ2-1; D might be TRBD2 (5 bases). V lost 3 bases, J lost 7 bases, and 7 bases lay in between. The CDR3 sequence is 12 residues long. The CDR3 reads CASSFRGNEQFF. CDR3 DNA sequence: TGTGCCAGCAGTTTCCGCGGGAATGAGCAGTTCTTC.

The chain joins TRBV20-1 to TRBJ1-6; tentatively, D is TRBD1 (6 bases). The CDR3 consists of 15 residues. Deletions cut 5 bases from V and 5 bases from J, with 16 bases between. CDR1 and CDR2 (germline): DFQATT, SNEGSKA (reference sequence). This CDR3 is CSASRDTSDNSPLHF. CDR3 nucleotides: TGCAGTGCTTCCCGGGACACATCAGATAATTCACCCCTCCACTTT.

CDR3 bases: TGTGCCAGCTGGCCGGGACCCACCGCCGGGGAGCTGTTTTTT. It specifies CASWPGPTAGELFF. The chain joins TRBV18 to TRBJ2-2; D tentatively fits TRBD1 or TRBD2 (5 bases each). This CDR3 contains 14 residues. Trimming cost V 7 bases and J 6 bases, with 15 bases left between them. Germline CDR1 reads KGHSH; CDR2 reads LQKENI.

The chain is built from TRBV29-1 and TRBJ2-3; D gene ambiguous. This CDR3 spans 12 amino acids. Per germline, CDR1 SQVTM and CDR2 ANQGSEA. The V gene lost 5 bases and the J gene lost 3 bases, with 9 bases spanning the gap. In nucleotides, the CDR3 is TGCAGCGTTTACTCTGGGACAGATACGCAGTATTTT. Its protein product is CSVYSGTDTQYF.

The chain uses TRBV28 and TRBJ1-6; D remains ambiguous. The CDR3 spans 15 residues. Germline loops: CDR1 MDHEN, CDR2 SYDVKM. Trimming took 8 bases from V and 6 from J, leaving 17 bases between them. CDR3 sequence (DNA): TGTGCCAGCGGTTCTCCGGGTCAATCTAATTCACCCCTCCACTTT. Translating gives CASGSPGQSNSPLHF.

This clonotype appeared many times. The rearrangement links TRBV5-1 to TRBJ2-3; no clear D gene. Germline loops: CDR1 SGHRS, CDR2 YFSETQ. V gave up 0 bases and J gave up 2 bases, with 10 bases separating them. The CDR3 runs 15 residues. CDR3: CASSLGVTDTDTQYF. The DNA of the CDR3 is TGCGCCAGCAGCTTGGGCGTGACGGACACAGATACGCAGTATTTT.

Many counts were recorded for this clonotype. This chain joins TRBV5-5 and TRBJ2-3; TRBD1 agrees at 8 bases. The CDR3 extends over 17 amino acids. Germline V CDR1 and CDR2: SGHKS, YYEKEE (reference sequence). With 4 bases clipped from V and 4 bases from J, the junction kept 14 bases outside the gene matches. The CDR3 here is CASSVGWTRGRPDTQYF. In DNA, the CDR3 is TGTGCCAGCAGCGTGGGTTGGACCAGGGGGCGCCCAGATACGCAGTATTTT.

This clonotype was recorded at least ten times. The rearrangement joins TRBV6-2 or TRBV6-3 to TRBJ2-3; unclear D gene. The ends were cut back, 1 base at V and 4 bases at J, with 6 bases in the middle. The CDR3 is 13 residues long. Germline lookup yields CDR1 MNHEY and CDR2 SVGEGT. For the CDR3, the DNA is TGTGCCAGCAGTTACTGGCGTGCAGATACGCAGTATTTT. Amino acid sequence: CASSYWRADTQYF.

This clonotype appeared many times. The chain joins TRBV19 to TRBJ2-3, with TRBD2 matching 7 bases. This CDR3 is 16 amino acids long. V shed 1 base and J 2 bases; nucleotides not matched to a gene: 6. Per the germline V gene, CDR1 is LNHDA and CDR2 is SQIVND (reference sequence). The CDR3 nucleotides read TGTGCCAGTAGTATAGGTCAGCGGGACTTCACAGATACGCAGTATTTT. Translation: CASSIGQRDFTDTQYF. Full variable domain (missing parts from reference TRBV19 and TRBJ2-3): DGGITQSPKYLFRKEGQNVTLSCEQNLNHDAMYWYRQDPGQGLRLIYYSQIVNDFQKGDIAEGYSVSREKKESFPLTVTSAQKNPTAFYLCASSIGQRDFTDTQYFGPGTRLTVL.

This clonotype was seen a handful of times. This chain links TRBV19 with TRBJ2-1; possible D gene TRBD1, 5 bases. CDR3 length equals 14 residues. From germline, CDR1 is LNHDA and CDR2 SQIVND (reference sequence). With 5 bases removed from V and 1 base from J, the gap between germline ends came to 9 bases. The chain's CDR3 is CASSDSSSYNEQFF. Here the CDR3 DNA reads TGTGCCAGTAGTGACAGTTCTTCCTACAATGAGCAGTTCTTC.

In its sample, this clonotype was seen many times. The chain joins TRBV20-1 to TRBJ2-1, with 9 nucleotides matching TRBD2. The V gene's germline CDR1 is DFQATT and CDR2 SNEGSKA (reference sequence). V shed 6 bases, J shed 5 bases, and the junction held 8 bases outside the gene matches. The CDR3 consists of 14 residues. The CDR3 sequence: CSAGREGPHNEQFF. The CDR3, as DNA: TGCAGTGCCGGGCGGGAGGGCCCCCACAATGAGCAGTTCTTC.

The chain uses TRBV7-2 and TRBJ2-7; tentative D call: TRBD2 (5 bases). Germline CDR1 reads SGHTA; CDR2 reads FQGNSA. The V gene lost 5 bases and the J gene lost 4 bases, with 15 bases spanning the gap. The length of the CDR3 is 14 residues. The CDR3 is CASSPPRESYEQYF. Written as DNA, the CDR3 is TGTGCCAGCAGCCCACCCCGGGAAAGTTACGAGCAGTACTTC. Combining the CDR3 with reference TRBV7-2 and TRBJ2-7 gives the whole variable domain GAGVSQSPSNKVTEKGKDVELRCDPISGHTALYWYRQSLGQGLEFLIYFQGNSAPDKSGLPSDRFSAERTGGSVSTLTIQRTQQEDSAVYLCASSPPRESYEQYFGPGTRLTVT.

This clonotype was counted many times. V and J are TRBV4-3 and TRBJ1-5, with no clear D. V was pared by 1 base and J by 3 bases, with 10 bases between. This CDR3 has 15 residues. CDR1 is LGHNA, CDR2 YSLEER, per germline. CDR3 bases: TGCGCCAGCAGCCAAGCCCCCACCGACAATCAGCCCCAGCATTTT. Its translation: CASSQAPTDNQPQHF.

The genes are TRBV5-1 and TRBJ2-7, with D possibly called TRBD1 or TRBD2 (5 bases each). Germline loops: CDR1 SGHRS, CDR2 YFSETQ. The CDR3 totals 14 residues. Trimming shortened V by 1 base and J by 2 bases, and 10 bases separated the two germline ends. The CDR3 region has the DNA TGCGCCAGCAGCTTGAGAGGGGTTCCCTACGAGCAGTACTTC. Protein sequence: CASSLRGVPYEQYF.

In its sample, this clonotype was seen a few times. This chain links TRBV11-1 with TRBJ2-1, with a possible D match to TRBD2 (5 bases). The length of the CDR3 is 13 residues. Per the germline V gene, CDR1 is SGHAT and CDR2 is FQDESV (reference sequence). The V gene lost 3 bases and the J gene lost 9 bases, with 12 bases spanning the gap. This CDR3 is CASSLLAVAEQFF. The CDR3 nucleotides are TGTGCCAGCAGCTTGCTAGCAGTCGCTGAGCAGTTCTTC.

V gene TRBV20-1 combines with J gene TRBJ2-1; possibly TRBD2 for D (6 bases). This CDR3 has 14 residues. Germline V gene sequence: CDR1 DFQATT, CDR2 SNEGSKA (reference sequence). Between the trimmed V and J ends, which lost 6 bases and 0 bases, there was a span of 12 bases. CDR3 loop: CSAAGSPSYNEQFF. The CDR3 DNA is TGCAGTGCCGCCGGGAGCCCCTCCTACAATGAGCAGTTCTTC.

The J gene is TRBJ2-1, the V gene TRBV2; a weak D match, TRBD2 (5 bases). The CDR3 totals 13 residues. V was cut by 3 bases and J by 6 bases, with 9 bases left in between. Per the germline V gene, CDR1 is SNHLY and CDR2 is FYNNEI. This CDR3 reads CASSEDWSNEQFF. The CDR3 nucleotides read TGTGCCAGCAGTGAGGACTGGAGCAATGAGCAGTTCTTC.

This clonotype was observed many times. CDR3 DNA: TGCAGTGCTAGAGATCCCCGAGACAATGAAAAACTGTTTTTT. This sequence encodes CSARDPRDNEKLFF. The chain combines TRBV20-1 with TRBJ1-4, with unresolved D. V lost 0 bases to trimming and J lost 5 bases, with 10 bases between them. The germline CDR1 and CDR2 sequences are DFQATT and SNEGSKA (reference sequence). CDR3 length: 14 residues.

In nucleotides, the CDR3 is TGCGCCAGCAGCTCACAACTAGCGGGAGGACAGGGCACAGATACGCAGTATTTT. Protein sequence: CASSSQLAGGQGTDTQYF. V gene TRBV5-1 combines with J gene TRBJ2-3; 12 positions agree with TRBD2. The CDR3 is 18 residues long. Germline assignment: CDR1 SGHRS and CDR2 YFSETQ. V was pared by 3 bases and J by 1 base, with 9 bases of the junction left unmatched.

This clonotype was counted at least ten times. The V and J genes are TRBV5-1 and TRBJ1-4; tentative D call: TRBD1 (6 bases). V was shortened by 4 bases and J by 8 bases, with 15 bases between the two germline ends. CDR1 and CDR2 from the germline V gene are SGHRS and YFSETQ. The CDR3 extends over 14 amino acids. The CDR3 reads CASSPTGTSEKLFF. CDR3 in DNA: TGCGCCAGCAGCCCGACCGGGACAAGCGAAAAACTGTTTTTT.

This clonotype was recorded many times. The genes are TRBV28 and TRBJ2-1; D may be TRBD2 (5 bases). V was pared by 5 bases and J by 0 bases, with 14 bases between. The CDR3 runs to 16 residues. Germline values: CDR1 MDHEN, CDR2 SYDVKM. The CDR3 spells CASSNPDGISYNEQFF. The CDR3 DNA reads as TGTGCCAGCAGTAACCCGGACGGGATCTCCTACAATGAGCAGTTCTTC. The variable domain in full, with the rest retrieved from reference TRBV28 and TRBJ2-1, is DVKVTQSSRYLVKRTGEKVFLECVQDMDHENMFWYRQDPGLGLRLIYFSYDVKMKEKGDIPEGYSVSREKKERFSLILESASTNQTSMYLCASSNPDGISYNEQFFGPGTRLTVL.

This clonotype occurred a few times. The rearrangement joins TRBV7-3 to TRBJ2-1, with 7 nucleotides matching TRBD2. Germline values: CDR1 SGHTA, CDR2 FQGTGA. CDR3 size: 13 residues. J gave up 6 bases and V 5 bases, and 4 bases lay outside the gene matches. The CDR3 bases are TGTGCCAGCAGCCCTGGACTAGGCAATGAGCAGTTCTTC. Residues: CASSPGLGNEQFF.